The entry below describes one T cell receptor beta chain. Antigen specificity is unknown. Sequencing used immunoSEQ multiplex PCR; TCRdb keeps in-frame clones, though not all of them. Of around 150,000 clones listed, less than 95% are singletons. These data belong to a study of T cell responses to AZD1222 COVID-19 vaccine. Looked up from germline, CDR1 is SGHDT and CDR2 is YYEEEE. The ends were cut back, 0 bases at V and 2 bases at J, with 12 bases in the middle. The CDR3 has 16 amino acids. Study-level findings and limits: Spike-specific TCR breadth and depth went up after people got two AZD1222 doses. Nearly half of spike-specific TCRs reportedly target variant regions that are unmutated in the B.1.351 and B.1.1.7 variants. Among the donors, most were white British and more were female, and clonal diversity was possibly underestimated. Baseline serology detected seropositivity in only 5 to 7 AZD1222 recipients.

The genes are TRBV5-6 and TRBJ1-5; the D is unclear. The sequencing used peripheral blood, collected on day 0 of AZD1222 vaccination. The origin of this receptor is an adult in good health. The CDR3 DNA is TGTGCCAGCAGCTTGGGTGCTACCCAGGGCAATCAGCCCCAGCATTTT. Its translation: CASSLGATQGNQPQHF.